Below are 10 T cell receptor beta chains sequenced from a single sample in a study of shared clonotypes between healthy human individuals. Here immunoSEQ multiplex PCR was the method, and the copy in TCRdb shows in-frame clones only, minus some. The repertoire consists of approximately 2.5 million clones, with roughly 92% occurring once and the leading ten covering roughly 0.15%. Sequenced: naive CD4+ T cells sorted from blood. Subset specified: CD45RA+ positively selected. These receptor sequences come from a man in his late teens or twenties in good health.

The chain carries TRBV7-6 and TRBJ2-7; maybe TRBD2 (7 bases). The CDR3 spans 14 residues. Germline V gene sequence: CDR1 SGHVS, CDR2 FNYEAQ. V was clipped by 1 base and J by 5 bases, with 12 bases between them. This CDR3 is CASSLGRGLDEQYF. Written as DNA, the CDR3 is TGTGCCAGCAGCTTAGGGCGGGGGCTAGACGAGCAGTACTTC.

This chain joins TRBV4-1 and TRBJ2-3; 8 positions agree with TRBD2. The V gene's germline CDR1 is MGHRA and CDR2 YSYEKL. V trimming: 0 bases; J trimming: 0 bases; junction bases outside the gene matches: 11. CDR3 length: 19 residues. CDR3 nucleotide sequence: TGCGCCAGCAGCCAAGACCCCGGACTAGCCGCGCCTAGCACAGATACGCAGTATTTT. As protein: CASSQDPGLAAPSTDTQYF.

This chain links TRBV19 with TRBJ2-3; D assignment may be TRBD1 or TRBD2 (5 bases each). The CDR3 loop spans 12 amino acids. Germline assignment: CDR1 LNHDA and CDR2 SQIVND (reference sequence). V lost 5 bases and J 14 bases, leaving 17 bases between the germline ends. The CDR3 DNA reads TGTGCCAGTAGTCGCAATCAGCCTGGGGGGTATTTT. Its protein is CASSRNQPGGYF.

The chain has TRBV11-2 and TRBJ2-3; no clear D gene. CDR3 length: 16 amino acids. The V gene lost 1 base and the J gene lost 0 bases, with 11 bases spanning the gap. Germline CDR1 is SGHAT and CDR2 is FQNNGV. The CDR3 DNA reads TGTGCCAGCAGCTTAGGTGTTAGCCGAAGCACAGATACGCAGTATTTT. It is translated as CASSLGVSRSTDTQYF.

This sequence joins TRBV5-6 and TRBJ2-5; weak D call: TRBD1 (6 bases). This CDR3 has 14 amino acids. V lost 1 base to trimming and J lost 1 base, with 8 bases between them. The V gene's germline CDR1 is SGHDT and CDR2 YYEEEE. The CDR3 DNA reads as TGTGCCAGCAGCTTGCCAGGGGCCCAAGAGACCCAGTACTTC. This sequence encodes CASSLPGAQETQYF.

This rearrangement joins TRBV13 to TRBJ1-4; 7 nucleotides align to TRBD1. Germline V CDR1 and CDR2: PRHDT, FYEKMQ (reference sequence). The ends lost 3 bases at V and 6 bases at J; junction bases unmatched: 7. CDR3 length equals 15 residues. DNA for the CDR3: TGTGCCAGCAGCTTGACAGGGACGGCCTATGAAAAACTGTTTTTT. As protein: CASSLTGTAYEKLFF. The full variable domain, with the rest looked up from reference TRBV13 and TRBJ1-4, is AAGVIQSPRHLIKEKRETATLKCYPIPRHDTVYWYQQGPGQDPQFLISFYEKMQSDKGSIPDRFSAQQFSDYHSELNMSSLELGDSALYFCASSLTGTAYEKLFFGSGTQLSVL.

The chain carries TRBV7-8 and TRBJ2-7, with D uncertain. This CDR3 comprises 13 residues. Per the germline V gene, CDR1 is SGHVS and CDR2 is FQNEAQ. V lost 2 bases, J lost 2 bases, and 7 bases lay in between. CDR3 in DNA: TGTGCCAGCAGCTTATTTAATACCTACGAGCAGTACTTC. Translated, it gives CASSLFNTYEQYF.

This chain connects TRBV28 to TRBJ2-7, with D perhaps assigned TRBD1 or TRBD2 (5 bases each). Germline lookup yields CDR1 MDHEN and CDR2 SYDVKM. The length of the CDR3 is 14 residues. The V end was cut by 1 base, the J end by 7 bases, with 14 bases between. CDR3 residues: CASSLYQGTGEQYF. The CDR3 DNA reads TGTGCCAGCAGTTTATACCAGGGAACGGGGGAGCAGTACTTC.

The chain links TRBV2 to TRBJ1-1; D remains ambiguous. This CDR3 contains 15 residues. Germline-derived CDR1 and CDR2 are SNHLY and FYNNEI. Trimming left V 2 bases short and J 1 base short, with 11 bases between. The CDR3 nucleotides are TGTGCCAGCAGTGAATCTAGGCTTGGGAACACTGAAGCTTTCTTT. Protein: CASSESRLGNTEAFF.

The chain has TRBV20-1 and TRBJ1-2; the D is unclear. Germline CDR1 is DFQATT and CDR2 is SNEGSKA (reference sequence). The V gene lost 8 bases and the J gene lost 4 bases, with 11 bases spanning the gap. CDR3 size: 11 residues. Here the CDR3 DNA reads TGCAGTCCCCAATCGAGCTATGGCTACACCTTC. Its translation is CSPQSSYGYTF.